This TCR beta chain was sequenced in a study of blood T cell repertoires in COVID-19. Germline assignment: CDR1 SGHNT and CDR2 YENEEA. The CDR3 has 17 amino acids. Losses at the gene ends were 4 bases for V and 5 bases for J; bases not matched to a gene: 9. Only in-frame clones appear in the TCRdb table, and some are missing; sequencing was by immunoSEQ multiplex PCR. Of roughly 260,000 clones detected, around 86% appear once; the ten largest clones hold around 2.4%. This clone has just one count. The sample comprised PBMCs or T cells enriched from blood (not recorded which). This chain joins TRBV11-3 and TRBJ2-3, with TRBD2 matching over 13 bases. The clonotype comes from a woman aged 18-30 years who had recovered from COVID-19. CDR3 in amino acids: CASSSMGLAGLGDTQYF. The CDR3 bases are TGTGCCAGCAGCTCGATGGGACTAGCGGGACTGGGAGATACGCAGTATTTT.